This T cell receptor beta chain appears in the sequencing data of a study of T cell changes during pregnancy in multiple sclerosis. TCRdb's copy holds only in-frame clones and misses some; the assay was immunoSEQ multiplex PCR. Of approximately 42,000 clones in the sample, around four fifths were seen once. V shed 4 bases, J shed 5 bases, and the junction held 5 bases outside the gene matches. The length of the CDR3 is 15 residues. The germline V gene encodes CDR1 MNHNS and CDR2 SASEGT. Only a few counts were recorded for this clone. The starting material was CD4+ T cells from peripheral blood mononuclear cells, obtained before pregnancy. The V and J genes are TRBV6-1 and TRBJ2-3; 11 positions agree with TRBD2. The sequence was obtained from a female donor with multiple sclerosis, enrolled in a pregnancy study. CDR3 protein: CASSVSLAGGDTQYF. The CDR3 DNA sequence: TGTGCCAGCAGTGTGAGTCTAGCGGGAGGAGATACGCAGTATTTT.